This TCR beta chain was captured by sequencing in a study of Ad26.COV2.S vaccination and SARS-CoV-2 variants. For this clone: What it binds is unknown.

The assay was immunoSEQ multiplex PCR, and TCRdb's table has in-frame clones only and misses some. The sample has over 200,000 clones; 88% are singletons. As to treatment: around 19 received Ad26.COV2.S at low or high dose, single or two shots; roughly five received placebo; per-sample allocation not given. Day 63 after the first vaccine or placebo injection was the time point for sampling. An 18-55-year-old adult in Boston served as donor. Trimming removed 6 bases from V and 4 bases from J, with 15 bases in between. The CDR3 runs to 15 residues. Germline V gene sequence: CDR1 SNHLY, CDR2 FYNNEI. Findings and caveats of the study: Researchers cautioned that TCR breadth and depth analyses may have underestimated total T cell responses.

The material was peripheral blood, obtained in a trial of Ad26.COV2.S vaccine versus placebo. The rearrangement uses TRBV2 and TRBJ1-4; tentative D call: TRBD1 (6 bases). The TCR originated in a person between 18 and 65 years old who received the Ad26.COV2.S COVID-19 vaccine or a placebo. The CDR3, as DNA: TGTGCCAGCAGACAATACAGGGAGATTAATGAAAAACTGTTTTTT. Translated, it gives CASRQYREINEKLFF. The variable domain in full, with the rest retrieved from reference TRBV2 and TRBJ1-4, is EPEVTQTPSHQVTQMGQEVILRCVPISNHLYFYWYRQILGQKVEFLVSFYNNEISEKSEIFDDQFSVERPDGSNFTLKIRSTKLEDSAMYFCASRQYREINEKLFFGSGTQLSVL.